The rows below give T cell receptor beta chains drawn from one sample of a study of T cell changes during pregnancy in multiple sclerosis. Method: immunoSEQ multiplex PCR; TCRdb's copy keeps in-frame clones and lacks some. The data show tens of thousands of clones, 90% to 95% seen once. Sequenced here: peripheral blood, sampled in the third trimester of pregnancy. All receptors derive from a female donor with multiple sclerosis, enrolled in a pregnancy study. CDR3s include the opening cysteine and the closing phenylalanine or tryptophan. A D gene is named only where the DNA matches it firmly. Rows may omit the clone size; those that give it use once, few, many or a size class.

V,J,D,size,DNA,CDR3
TRBV4-1,TRBJ1-2,.,.,TGCGCCAGCAGCCAAGAAGGCAGGTACTATGGCTACACCTTC,CASSQEGRYYGYTF
TRBV19,TRBJ1-5,TRBD1,.,TGTGCCAGCGGGACAGGGGCGAATCAGCCCCAGCATTTT,CASGTGANQPQHF
TRBV7-9,TRBJ1-5,.,.,TGTGCCAGCAGCTTAGCACAGAGCAATCAGCCCCAGCATTTT,CASSLAQSNQPQHF
TRBV6-1,TRBJ2-3,.,.,TGTGCCAGCAGTGAACTTGCGGGCACAGATACGCAGTATTTT,CASSELAGTDTQYF
TRBV7-6,TRBJ2-1,.,.,TGTGCCAGCAGCTTAAATCTCCCCCCCCTGGCAATATCCTACAATGAGCAGTTCTTC,CASSLNLPPLAISYNEQFF
TRBV21-1,TRBJ2-5,.,once,TGTGCCAGCAGCAAATCGGTCCCCACTAGCGGGGAGACCCAGTACTTC,CASSKSVPTSGETQYF
TRBV5-4,TRBJ2-7,.,.,TGTGCCAGCAGCCAGTTTTCCTACGAGCAGTACTTC,CASSQFSYEQYF
TRBV6-6,TRBJ1-1,.,.,TGTGCCAGCAGTTACTCGCTGGGGGGGACTGAAGCTTTCTTT,CASSYSLGGTEAFF
TRBV2,TRBJ2-7,TRBD2,.,TGTGCCAGCACTGTACTAGCGGGAGAGGGCGAGCAGTACTTC,CASTVLAGEGEQYF
TRBV6-4,TRBJ2-2,TRBD2,.,TGTGCCAGCAGTAGCGGGAGCACCGGGGAGCTGTTTTTT,CASSSGSTGELFF
TRBV6-4,TRBJ2-5,TRBD1,.,TGTGCCAGCAGTGTCGGGACAGGGGGCATGGAGACCCAGTACTTC,CASSVGTGGMETQYF